Below, one T cell receptor (beta chain) is given with its context. The authors produced TCR alpha and TCR beta cDNA libraries with sample barcodes and UMIs by 5'RACE using constant-segment primers. TCRdb re-called the 5' RACE reads through MiXCR, storing one row per CDR3 protein. The sample lists about 110,000 distinct CDR3 sequences, about a sixth occurring once. This sample was taken from a study of T-cell memory formation after mild COVID-19. The CDR3 totals 14 residues. V shed 5 bases, J shed 4 bases, and the junction held 3 bases outside the gene matches. Looked up from germline, CDR1 is SGHTA and CDR2 is FQGTGA.

This receptor was taken from a man aged 18 to 29 who had mild COVID-19 (a few samples of this study predate the infection). Cell type and time point are not known. The material sequenced was PBMCs or a T cell subset sorted from them (not recorded which). The chain recombines TRBV7-3 with TRBJ2-2, with TRBD1 identical over 8 bases. As DNA, the CDR3 is TGTGCCAGCAGCCCACAGGGGGTCACCGGGGAGCTGTTTTTT. Amino acid sequence: CASSPQGVTGELFF.